This is a list of T cell receptor beta chains from one sample in a study of T cells after posttransplantation cyclophosphamide. Libraries were prepared by immunoSEQ multiplex PCR; TCRdb keeps only in-frame clonotypes and omits some of them. Here the sample spans roughly 9,200 clones, 85% to 90% being singletons. The material sequenced was memory CD4+ T cells sorted from PBMCs. The receptors come from a woman in her fifties or sixties in good health, CMV-negative, and a related stem cell transplant donor. The CDR3 runs from the conserved cysteine through the conserved F or W. The order of the fields is CDR3 protein, CDR3 DNA, D gene, clone size, J gene, V gene. A D gene is named only where the DNA matches it firmly. Clone size is shown for a subset of rows, as once, few, many or a class of expanded clone.

cdr3_aa: CASSPGTVSPLHF
cdr3_nt: TGTGCCAGCTCACCCGGGACAGTATCCCCCCTCCACTTT
d_call: TRBD1
clone_size: -
j_call: TRBJ1-6
v_call: TRBV18

cdr3_aa: CASSGGQGYGYTF
cdr3_nt: TGTGCCAGCAGTGGGGGACAGGGCTATGGCTACACCTTC
d_call: TRBD1
clone_size: once
j_call: TRBJ1-2
v_call: TRBV2

cdr3_aa: CASSSRTPQGGTQYF
cdr3_nt: TGTGCCAGCAGCTCCCGGACCCCACAAGGGGGGACCCAGTACTTC
d_call: -
clone_size: -
j_call: TRBJ2-5
v_call: TRBV11-1

cdr3_aa: CASSEDSGPGNSPLHF
cdr3_nt: TGTGCCAGCAGTGAAGATAGCGGCCCGGGAAATTCACCCCTCCACTTT
d_call: -
clone_size: -
j_call: TRBJ1-6
v_call: TRBV2

cdr3_aa: CASSPGGRDNEQFF
cdr3_nt: TGTGCCAGCAGCCCTGGAGGAAGGGACAATGAGCAGTTCTTC
d_call: -
clone_size: -
j_call: TRBJ2-1
v_call: TRBV11-3

cdr3_aa: CASSAQGAGEQYF
cdr3_nt: TGCGCCAGCAGCGCCCAAGGGGCAGGGGAGCAGTACTTC
d_call: -
clone_size: -
j_call: TRBJ2-7
v_call: TRBV5-1

cdr3_aa: CASSSSAVSYEQYF
cdr3_nt: TGTGCCAGCAGCTCTTCAGCGGTCTCCTACGAGCAGTACTTC
d_call: -
clone_size: -
j_call: TRBJ2-7
v_call: TRBV7-9

cdr3_aa: CASNQAYSNQPQHF
cdr3_nt: TGTGCCAGTAACCAGGCCTATAGCAATCAGCCCCAGCATTTT
d_call: -
clone_size: -
j_call: TRBJ1-5
v_call: TRBV19

cdr3_aa: CASSGSGAPQETQYF
cdr3_nt: TGTGCCAGCAGCGGGTCAGGGGCCCCTCAAGAGACCCAGTACTTC
d_call: -
clone_size: -
j_call: TRBJ2-5
v_call: TRBV5-6

cdr3_aa: CASSLPPHRPNGYTF
cdr3_nt: TGTGCCAGCAGTTTACCCCCCCACAGGCCTAATGGCTACACCTTC
d_call: -
clone_size: -
j_call: TRBJ1-2
v_call: TRBV28

cdr3_aa: CASSLYGETQYF
cdr3_nt: TGTGCCAGCAGTTTATACGGGGAGACCCAGTACTTC
d_call: -
clone_size: -
j_call: TRBJ2-5
v_call: TRBV28

cdr3_aa: CASSSSGPYTGELFF
cdr3_nt: TGCGCCAGCAGCTCTAGCGGGCCGTACACCGGGGAGCTGTTTTTT
d_call: TRBD2
clone_size: -
j_call: TRBJ2-2
v_call: TRBV5-1

cdr3_aa: CASSPGVMAEAFF
cdr3_nt: TGTGCCAGCAGCCCAGGGGTTATGGCTGAAGCTTTCTTT
d_call: -
clone_size: -
j_call: TRBJ1-1
v_call: TRBV7-3

cdr3_aa: CASSPDTFGNTIYF
cdr3_nt: TGCGCCAGCAGCCCTGACACCTTTGGAAACACCATATATTTT
d_call: -
clone_size: -
j_call: TRBJ1-3
v_call: TRBV5-1

cdr3_aa: CASSQEIRQPQHF
cdr3_nt: TGCGCCAGCAGCCAAGAGATACGGCAGCCCCAGCATTTT
d_call: -
clone_size: once
j_call: TRBJ1-5
v_call: TRBV4-3

cdr3_aa: CATSVPGTSGGKETQYF
cdr3_nt: TGTGCCACCAGCGTTCCTGGGACTAGCGGGGGGAAAGAGACCCAGTACTTC
d_call: TRBD2
clone_size: -
j_call: TRBJ2-5
v_call: TRBV15

cdr3_aa: CASSSAPGRARSYNEQFF
cdr3_nt: TGTGCCAGCAGTTCGGCCCCGGGCAGGGCACGGTCTTACAATGAGCAGTTCTTC
d_call: -
clone_size: -
j_call: TRBJ2-1
v_call: TRBV28

cdr3_aa: CASSLSSDGTEAFF
cdr3_nt: TGTGCCAGCAGCTTATCGTCAGATGGCACTGAAGCTTTCTTT
d_call: -
clone_size: -
j_call: TRBJ1-1
v_call: TRBV7-9

cdr3_aa: CSAGGWAGGNNEQFF
cdr3_nt: TGCAGCGCTGGGGGGTGGGCAGGAGGGAACAATGAGCAGTTCTTC
d_call: -
clone_size: -
j_call: TRBJ2-1
v_call: TRBV29-1

cdr3_aa: CASSPARAGETQYF
cdr3_nt: TGTGCCAGCAGCCCCGCCAGGGCGGGGGAGACCCAGTACTTC
d_call: -
clone_size: -
j_call: TRBJ2-5
v_call: TRBV7-2

cdr3_aa: CASSPGTGLRAFF
cdr3_nt: TGTGCCAGCAGCCCCGGGACAGGATTACGGGCTTTCTTT
d_call: TRBD1
clone_size: -
j_call: TRBJ1-1
v_call: TRBV6-5

cdr3_aa: CASTPAEVYQQYF
cdr3_nt: TGTGCCAGCACCCCAGCGGAGGTCTATCAGCAGTACTTC
d_call: -
clone_size: -
j_call: TRBJ2-7
v_call: TRBV11-1

cdr3_aa: CASSSGGAGANVLTF
cdr3_nt: TGTGCCAGCAGTTCCGGTGGTGCTGGGGCCAACGTCCTGACTTTC
d_call: -
clone_size: -
j_call: TRBJ2-6
v_call: TRBV28

cdr3_aa: CASSRRTGVNTEAFF
cdr3_nt: TGTGCCAGCAGCCGTCGGACAGGGGTGAACACTGAAGCTTTCTTT
d_call: TRBD1
clone_size: once
j_call: TRBJ1-1
v_call: TRBV5-8

cdr3_aa: CAGKGGGGEKLFF
cdr3_nt: TGTGCCGGCAAGGGGGGGGGCGGTGAAAAACTGTTTTTT
d_call: -
clone_size: -
j_call: TRBJ1-4
v_call: TRBV28

cdr3_aa: CASSRGNYGYTF
cdr3_nt: TGTGCCAGCTCCCGGGGAAACTATGGCTACACCTTC
d_call: -
clone_size: -
j_call: TRBJ1-2
v_call: TRBV2